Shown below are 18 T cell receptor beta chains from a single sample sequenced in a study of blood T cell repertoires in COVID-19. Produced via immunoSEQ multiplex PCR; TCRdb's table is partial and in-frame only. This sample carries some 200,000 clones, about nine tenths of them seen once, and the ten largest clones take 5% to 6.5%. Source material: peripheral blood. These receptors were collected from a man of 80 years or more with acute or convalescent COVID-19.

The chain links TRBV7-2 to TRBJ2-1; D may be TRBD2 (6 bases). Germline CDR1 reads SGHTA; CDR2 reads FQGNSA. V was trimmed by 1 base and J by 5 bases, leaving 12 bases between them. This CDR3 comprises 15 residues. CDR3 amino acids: CASSLDGLTNNEQFF. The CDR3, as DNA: TGTGCCAGCAGCTTAGATGGACTAACGAACAATGAGCAGTTCTTC. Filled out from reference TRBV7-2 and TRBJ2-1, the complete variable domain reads GAGVSQSPSNKVTEKGKDVELRCDPISGHTALYWYRQSLGQGLEFLIYFQGNSAPDKSGLPSDRFSAERTGGSVSTLTIQRTQQEDSAVYLCASSLDGLTNNEQFFGPGTRLTVL.

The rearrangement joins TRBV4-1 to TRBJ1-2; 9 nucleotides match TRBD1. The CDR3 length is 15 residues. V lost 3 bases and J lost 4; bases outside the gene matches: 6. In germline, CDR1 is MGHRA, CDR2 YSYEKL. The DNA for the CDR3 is TGCGCCAGCAGCCAGGGACAGGGAGGTGTCTATGGCTACACCTTC. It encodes CASSQGQGGVYGYTF.

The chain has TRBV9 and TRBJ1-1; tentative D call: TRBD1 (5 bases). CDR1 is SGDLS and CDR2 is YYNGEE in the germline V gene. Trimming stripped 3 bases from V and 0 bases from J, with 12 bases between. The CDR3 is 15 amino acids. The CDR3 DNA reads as TGTGCCAGCAGCGCCCAGACAGCATTGAACACTGAAGCTTTCTTT. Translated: CASSAQTALNTEAFF.

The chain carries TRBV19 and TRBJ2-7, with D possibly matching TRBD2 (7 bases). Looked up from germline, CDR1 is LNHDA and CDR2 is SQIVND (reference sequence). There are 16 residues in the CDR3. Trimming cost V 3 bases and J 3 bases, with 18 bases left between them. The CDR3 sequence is CASSIGAGEGNYEQYF. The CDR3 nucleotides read TGTGCCAGTAGTATCGGTGCAGGGGAGGGAAACTACGAGCAGTACTTC. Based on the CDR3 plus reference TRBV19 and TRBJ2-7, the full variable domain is DGGITQSPKYLFRKEGQNVTLSCEQNLNHDAMYWYRQDPGQGLRLIYYSQIVNDFQKGDIAEGYSVSREKKESFPLTVTSAQKNPTAFYLCASSIGAGEGNYEQYFGPGTRLTVT.

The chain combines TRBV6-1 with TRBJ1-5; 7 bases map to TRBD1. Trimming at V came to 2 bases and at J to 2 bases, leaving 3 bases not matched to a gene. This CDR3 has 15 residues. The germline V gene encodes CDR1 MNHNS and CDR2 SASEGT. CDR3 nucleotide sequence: TGTGCCAGCAGTGAACACAGGGGCGGCAATCAGCCCCAGCATTTT. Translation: CASSEHRGGNQPQHF.

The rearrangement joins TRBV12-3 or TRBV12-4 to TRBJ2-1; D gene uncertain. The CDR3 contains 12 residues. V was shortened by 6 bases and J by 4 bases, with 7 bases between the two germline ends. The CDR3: CASRSTYNEQFF. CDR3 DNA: TGTGCCAGCAGGTCGACATACAATGAGCAGTTCTTC.

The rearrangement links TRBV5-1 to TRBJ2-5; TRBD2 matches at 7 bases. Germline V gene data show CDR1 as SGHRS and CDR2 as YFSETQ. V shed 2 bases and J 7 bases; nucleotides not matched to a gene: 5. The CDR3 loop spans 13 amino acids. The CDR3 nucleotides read TGCGCCAGCAGCTTACAACCGGGGGGGACCCAGTACTTC. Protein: CASSLQPGGTQYF.

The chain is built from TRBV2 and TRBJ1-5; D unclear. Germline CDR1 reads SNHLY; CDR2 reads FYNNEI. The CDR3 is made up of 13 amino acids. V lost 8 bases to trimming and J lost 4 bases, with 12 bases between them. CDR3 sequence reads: CASGEPQNQPQHF. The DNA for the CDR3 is TGTGCCAGCGGCGAACCACAGAATCAGCCCCAGCATTTT.

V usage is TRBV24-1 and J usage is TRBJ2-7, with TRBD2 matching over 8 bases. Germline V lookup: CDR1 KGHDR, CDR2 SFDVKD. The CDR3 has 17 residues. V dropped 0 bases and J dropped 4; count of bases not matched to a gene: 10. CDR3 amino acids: CATSDLGTSGLGYEQYV. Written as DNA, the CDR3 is TGTGCCACCAGTGATTTGGGGACTAGTGGGTTAGGTTACGAGCAGTACGTC.

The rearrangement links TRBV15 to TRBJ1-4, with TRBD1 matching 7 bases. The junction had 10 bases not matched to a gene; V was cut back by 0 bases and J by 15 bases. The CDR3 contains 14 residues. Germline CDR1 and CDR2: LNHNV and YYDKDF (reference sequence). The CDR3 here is CATSRDTGQTFVFF. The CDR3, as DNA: TGTGCCACCAGCAGAGATACGGGACAGACCTTCGTGTTTTTT.

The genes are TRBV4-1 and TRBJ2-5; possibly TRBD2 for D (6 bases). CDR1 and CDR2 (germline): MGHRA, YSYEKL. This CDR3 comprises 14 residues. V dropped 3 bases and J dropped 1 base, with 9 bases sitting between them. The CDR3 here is CASSHPSAQETQYF. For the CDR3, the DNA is TGCGCCAGCAGCCATCCTAGCGCCCAAGAGACCCAGTACTTC.

CDR3 loop: CASSIEWPGDEKLFF. The CDR3 DNA reads as TGTGCCAGTAGTATAGAATGGCCGGGAGATGAAAAACTGTTTTTT. The chain employs TRBV19 and TRBJ1-4; D not resolved. The CDR3 covers 15 residues. Trimming took 0 bases from V and 6 from J, leaving 11 bases between them. Germline loops: CDR1 LNHDA, CDR2 SQIVND (reference sequence). The whole variable domain, filled in from reference TRBV19 and TRBJ1-4, reads DGGITQSPKYLFRKEGQNVTLSCEQNLNHDAMYWYRQDPGQGLRLIYYSQIVNDFQKGDIAEGYSVSREKKESFPLTVTSAQKNPTAFYLCASSIEWPGDEKLFFGSGTQLSVL.

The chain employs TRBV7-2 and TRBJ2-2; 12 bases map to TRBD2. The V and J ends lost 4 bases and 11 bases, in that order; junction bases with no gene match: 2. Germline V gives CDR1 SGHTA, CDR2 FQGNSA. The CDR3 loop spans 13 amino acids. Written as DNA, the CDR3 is TGTGCCAGCAGCTCCGGACTAGCGGGAGAGCTGTTTTTT. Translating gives CASSSGLAGELFF.

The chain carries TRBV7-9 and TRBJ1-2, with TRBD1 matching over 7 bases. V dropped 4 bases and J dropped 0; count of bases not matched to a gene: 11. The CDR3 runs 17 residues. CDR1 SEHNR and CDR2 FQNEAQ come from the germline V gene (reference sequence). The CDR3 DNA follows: TGTGCCAGCAGCTCCTTATCGGGAGGGACAGCTAACTATGGCTACACCTTC. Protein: CASSSLSGGTANYGYTF. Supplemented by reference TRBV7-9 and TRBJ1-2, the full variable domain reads DTGVSQNPRHKITKRGQNVTFRCDPISEHNRLYWYRQTLGQGPEFLTYFQNEAQLEKSRLLSDRFSAERPKGSFSTLEIQRTEQGDSAMYLCASSSLSGGTANYGYTFGSGTRLTVV.

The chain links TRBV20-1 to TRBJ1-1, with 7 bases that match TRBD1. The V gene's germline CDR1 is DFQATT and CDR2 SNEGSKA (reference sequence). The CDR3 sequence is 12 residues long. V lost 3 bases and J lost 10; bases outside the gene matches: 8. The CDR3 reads CSASRDRVRAFF. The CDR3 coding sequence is TGCAGTGCTAGTCGAGACAGGGTGAGAGCTTTCTTT.

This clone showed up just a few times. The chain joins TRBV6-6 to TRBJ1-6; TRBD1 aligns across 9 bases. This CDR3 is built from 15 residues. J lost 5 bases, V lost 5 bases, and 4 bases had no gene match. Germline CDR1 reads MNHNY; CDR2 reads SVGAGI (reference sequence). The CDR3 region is CASSGRDRDNSPLHF. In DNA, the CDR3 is TGTGCCAGCAGTGGAAGGGACAGGGATAATTCACCCCTCCACTTT.

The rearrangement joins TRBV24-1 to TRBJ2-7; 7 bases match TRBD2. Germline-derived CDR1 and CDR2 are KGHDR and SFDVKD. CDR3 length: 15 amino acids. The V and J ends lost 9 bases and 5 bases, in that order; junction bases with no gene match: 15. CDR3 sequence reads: CATGGGAPISHEQYV. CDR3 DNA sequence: TGTGCCACCGGGGGAGGGGCCCCTATTTCCCACGAGCAGTACGTC.

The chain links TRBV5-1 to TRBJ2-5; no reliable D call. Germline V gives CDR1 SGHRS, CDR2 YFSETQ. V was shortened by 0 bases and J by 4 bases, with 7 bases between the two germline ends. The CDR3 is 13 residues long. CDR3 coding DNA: TGCGCCAGCAGCTTGGGCGAACGAGAGACCCAGTACTTC. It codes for CASSLGERETQYF.